The 28 T cell receptor beta chains in this list originate from one sample, sequenced in a study of CD8 T cells in ankylosing spondylitis. TCRdb reanalysed the 5' RACE reads using MiXCR and keeps one entry per CDR3 protein. The table includes about 42,000 distinct CDR3 sequences, 3% to 4% detected once. The sequenced sample consisted of blood, either unsorted or a sorted T cell fraction (not recorded which). These receptors were obtained from a female donor with ankylosing spondylitis or in good health (not recorded which).

This clonotype was observed at least ten times. The V gene is TRBV9, the J gene TRBJ1-2; D ambiguous. V lost 5 bases to trimming and J lost 2 bases, with 10 bases between them. The CDR3 extends over 13 amino acids. Germline CDR1 SGDLS, CDR2 YYNGEE. The CDR3 region has the DNA TGTGCCAGCAGTCAAGGGTTGAACTATGGCTACACCTTC. Its protein product is CASSQGLNYGYTF.

This clonotype was seen many times. The rearrangement joins TRBV9 to TRBJ2-1; 9 nucleotides line up with TRBD2. V was clipped by 0 bases and J by 4 bases; unmatched bases: 5. CDR1 is SGDLS, CDR2 YYNGEE, per germline. The CDR3 runs 16 residues. The CDR3 sequence is CASSVEGGGAYNEQFF. CDR3 sequence (DNA): TGTGCCAGCAGCGTAGAGGGCGGGGGGGCATACAATGAGCAGTTCTTC.

In this sample, this clonotype turned up many times. CDR3 loop: CASSVATGWAGANVLTF. In DNA, the CDR3 is TGTGCCAGCAGCGTAGCTACGGGATGGGCTGGGGCCAACGTCCTGACTTTC. The genes are TRBV9 and TRBJ2-6; D is possibly TRBD2 (5 bases). V lost 0 bases to trimming and J lost 2 bases, with 12 bases between them. Germline V lookup: CDR1 SGDLS, CDR2 YYNGEE. The CDR3 extends over 17 amino acids.

This clonotype showed up many times. This rearrangement joins TRBV9 to TRBJ2-5; D might be TRBD1 or TRBD2, each matching 5 bases. This CDR3 has 15 amino acids. With 0 bases removed from V and 2 bases from J, the gap between germline ends came to 11 bases. CDR1 is SGDLS, CDR2 YYNGEE, per germline. The CDR3 region has the DNA TGTGCCAGCAGCGTAGGGGGACGCAAACAAGAGACCCAGTACTTC. As protein: CASSVGGRKQETQYF.

This clonotype was counted many times. This sequence joins TRBV9 and TRBJ2-5, with TRBD2 as a possible D gene (5 bases). V gave up 5 bases and J gave up 5 bases, with 7 bases separating them. CDR1 SGDLS and CDR2 YYNGEE come from the germline V gene. The CDR3 consists of 11 residues. DNA of the CDR3: TGTGCCAGCAGTTCGGGGGAGACCCAGTACTTC. It codes for CASSSGETQYF.

Ten or more counts support this clonotype. The V gene is TRBV9, the J gene TRBJ2-2, with 14 positions matching TRBD2. This CDR3 has 17 amino acids. Germline V gives CDR1 SGDLS, CDR2 YYNGEE. The V gene end was trimmed by 5 bases and the J gene end by 2 bases; junction bases not matched to a gene: 5. The CDR3 protein is CASRTGTSGRNTGELFF. The CDR3 DNA is TGTGCCAGCAGGACCGGGACTAGCGGGAGAAACACCGGGGAGCTGTTTTTT. Variable domain in full (rest from reference TRBV9 and TRBJ2-2): DSGVTQTPKHLITATGQRVTLRCSPRSGDLSVYWYQQSLDQGLQFLIQYYNGEERAKGNILERFSAQQFPDLHSELNLSSLELGDSALYFCASRTGTSGRNTGELFFGEGSRLTVL.

The table lists this clonotype with many counts. The V and J genes are TRBV9 and TRBJ2-2; the D gene is possibly TRBD1 (5 bases). From germline, CDR1 is SGDLS and CDR2 YYNGEE. The CDR3 is made up of 16 amino acids. V was pared by 0 bases and J by 3 bases, with 12 bases between. The CDR3 DNA follows: TGTGCCAGCAGCGTAGGGTCAGGGATGGACACCGGGGAGCTGTTTTTT. Protein sequence: CASSVGSGMDTGELFF.

This clonotype was observed at least ten times. J is TRBJ2-3 and V is TRBV9; 7 bases are a match to TRBD2. The CDR3 is 16 residues long. Per the germline V gene, CDR1 is SGDLS and CDR2 is YYNGEE. V was clipped by 0 bases and J by 1 base; unmatched bases: 5. The CDR3: CASSVAGRGRTDTQYF. CDR3 in DNA: TGTGCCAGCAGCGTAGCTGGGAGGGGACGCACAGATACGCAGTATTTT. Full variable domain (remainder filled in from reference TRBV9 and TRBJ2-3): DSGVTQTPKHLITATGQRVTLRCSPRSGDLSVYWYQQSLDQGLQFLIQYYNGEERAKGNILERFSAQQFPDLHSELNLSSLELGDSALYFCASSVAGRGRTDTQYFGPGTRLTVL.

The table lists this clonotype with many counts. V usage is TRBV9 and J usage is TRBJ1-4, with D perhaps matching TRBD1 (5 bases). There are 15 residues in the CDR3. The germline gives CDR1 SGDLS, CDR2 YYNGEE. Trimming stripped 4 bases from V and 0 bases from J, with 10 bases between. The DNA for the CDR3 is TGTGCCAGCAGCCTACAGGCTTCAACTAATGAAAAACTGTTTTTT. It translates to CASSLQASTNEKLFF.

This clonotype was recorded many times. This rearrangement joins TRBV9 to TRBJ2-7; no clear D. Germline V CDR1 and CDR2: SGDLS, YYNGEE. The CDR3 totals 15 residues. V dropped 0 bases and J dropped 5 bases, with 15 bases sitting between them. The CDR3: CASSVDRVTIDEQYF. CDR3 nucleotide sequence: TGTGCCAGCAGCGTAGATCGGGTTACGATTGACGAGCAGTACTTC.

This clonotype occurred many times. The chain combines TRBV9 with TRBJ1-2, with 8 positions matching TRBD1. Germline loops: CDR1 SGDLS, CDR2 YYNGEE. The CDR3 runs 18 residues. V shed 0 bases and J 0 bases; nucleotides not matched to a gene: 10. The chain's CDR3 is CASSVAGLGTGSNYGYTF. Written as DNA, the CDR3 is TGTGCCAGCAGCGTAGCTGGACTTGGGACAGGTTCTAACTATGGCTACACCTTC.

This clonotype was recorded at least ten times. The V call is TRBV9, the J call TRBJ2-7; D assignment may be TRBD1 or TRBD2 (5 bases each). V lost 3 bases to trimming and J lost 6 bases, with 19 bases between them. This CDR3 comprises 15 residues. The germline V gene encodes CDR1 SGDLS and CDR2 YYNGEE. CDR3 region: CASSGSTGGHSEQYF. CDR3 DNA sequence: TGTGCCAGCAGCGGAAGCACAGGAGGTCATTCCGAGCAGTACTTC.

This chain links TRBV9 with TRBJ2-5; 11 bases align to TRBD2. Germline V lookup: CDR1 SGDLS, CDR2 YYNGEE. The CDR3 contains 16 residues. V gave up 4 bases and J gave up 2 bases; unmatched junction bases: 7. The CDR3, as DNA: TGTGCCAGCAGCACCCCACTAGCGGGGGCGCAAGAGACCCAGTACTTC. Amino acid sequence: CASSTPLAGAQETQYF.

This clonotype was seen at least ten times. V gene TRBV9 combines with J gene TRBJ2-2, with 9 bases matching TRBD1. Germline loops: CDR1 SGDLS, CDR2 YYNGEE. Trimming cost V 4 bases and J 7 bases; bases outside gene matches: 11. The CDR3 is made up of 16 amino acids. Here the CDR3 DNA reads TGTGCCAGCAGCCCCACAACGGGACAGGGCGGCGGGGAGCTGTTTTTT. It translates to CASSPTTGQGGGELFF.

This clonotype showed up many times. This rearrangement joins TRBV9 to TRBJ1-2; 9 bases align to TRBD1. The CDR3 totals 15 residues. Germline trimming cut 3 bases from V and 2 bases from J; bases unmatched to any gene: 5. CDR1 is SGDLS and CDR2 is YYNGEE in the germline V gene. The CDR3 nucleotides read TGTGCCAGCAGCGCAACGACAGGGGGAAACTATGGCTACACCTTC. Translated: CASSATTGGNYGYTF.

This clonotype was counted at least ten times. This chain uses TRBV9 with TRBJ2-3; tentatively, D is TRBD2 (6 bases). Trimming left V 4 bases short and J 2 bases short, with 17 bases between. This CDR3 spans 16 amino acids. Germline V lookup: CDR1 SGDLS, CDR2 YYNGEE. The CDR3 coding sequence is TGTGCCAGCAGCCCGGGGGTCCGGGGCCCCACAGATACGCAGTATTTT. Protein sequence: CASSPGVRGPTDTQYF. Complete variable domain (other parts from reference TRBV9 and TRBJ2-3): DSGVTQTPKHLITATGQRVTLRCSPRSGDLSVYWYQQSLDQGLQFLIQYYNGEERAKGNILERFSAQQFPDLHSELNLSSLELGDSALYFCASSPGVRGPTDTQYFGPGTRLTVL.

The CDR3 here is CASSAPRGRVTGELFF. As DNA, the CDR3 is TGTGCCAGCAGCGCCCCCCGGGGCAGAGTCACCGGGGAGCTGTTTTTT. The chain employs TRBV9 and TRBJ2-2; the D gene could be TRBD1 or TRBD2 (5 bases each). V lost 3 bases and J lost 4, with 16 bases in between. CDR1 is SGDLS and CDR2 is YYNGEE in the germline V gene. This CDR3 is 16 amino acids long.

The chain recombines TRBV9 with TRBJ1-1, with D unresolved. This CDR3 comprises 12 residues. Germline CDR1 and CDR2: SGDLS and YYNGEE. V lost 4 bases and J 4 bases, leaving 8 bases between the germline ends. As DNA, the CDR3 is TGTGCCAGCAGCAGGACGGGCACTGAAGCTTTCTTT. This sequence encodes CASSRTGTEAFF.

There are a few counts of this clonotype. The chain is built from TRBV9 and TRBJ2-1, with 9 bases aligning to TRBD2. Trimming removed 4 bases from V and 4 bases from J; junction bases left unmatched: 21. In germline, CDR1 is SGDLS, CDR2 YYNGEE. The CDR3 loop spans 20 amino acids. CDR3 amino acids: CASSTQKHALAGHLYNEQFF. Written as DNA, the CDR3 is TGTGCCAGCAGCACCCAGAAGCATGCTCTAGCGGGGCACCTATACAATGAGCAGTTCTTC.

This clonotype was detected ten times or more. The chain employs TRBV9 and TRBJ1-5; a weak D match, TRBD1 (5 bases). The germline V gene encodes CDR1 SGDLS and CDR2 YYNGEE. Trimming left V 4 bases short and J 1 base short, with 12 bases between. The CDR3 extends over 15 amino acids. The DNA for the CDR3 is TGTGCCAGCAGCCCCAGGGAGTTGAGCAATCAGCCCCAGCATTTT. Its translation: CASSPRELSNQPQHF.

This clonotype was seen many times. The V call is TRBV9, the J call TRBJ1-2; D unclear. The CDR3 runs to 13 residues. The ends were cut back, 4 bases at V and 7 bases at J, with 14 bases in the middle. Germline V gene lookup returns CDR1 SGDLS and CDR2 YYNGEE. Here the CDR3 DNA reads TGTGCCAGCAGCTTCGGGGAGGGCGGTGGCTACACCTTC. Translation: CASSFGEGGGYTF. The complete variable domain, with remaining parts taken from reference TRBV9 and TRBJ1-2, reads DSGVTQTPKHLITATGQRVTLRCSPRSGDLSVYWYQQSLDQGLQFLIQYYNGEERAKGNILERFSAQQFPDLHSELNLSSLELGDSALYFCASSFGEGGGYTFGSGTRLTVV.

In this sample, this clonotype turned up a few times. The gene calls are TRBV9 and TRBJ1-4; no definite D call. This CDR3 is built from 15 residues. Deletions cut 0 bases from V and 4 bases from J, with 10 bases between. Per germline, CDR1 SGDLS and CDR2 YYNGEE. The CDR3 DNA follows: TGTGCCAGCAGCGTAGGAAAGCAAAGTAATGAAAAACTGTTTTTT. This encodes CASSVGKQSNEKLFF.

This clonotype was seen ten or more times. The chain couples TRBV9 to TRBJ2-3; TRBD2 matches at 13 bases. Germline CDR1 SGDLS, CDR2 YYNGEE. V was clipped by 3 bases and J by 4 bases; unmatched bases: 5. The CDR3 has 16 amino acids. The CDR3 nucleotides are TGTGCCAGCAGCGACATAGGGACTAGCGGGGCAGATACGCAGTATTTT. Its translation: CASSDIGTSGADTQYF.

This clonotype was observed many times. The chain uses TRBV9 and TRBJ2-2; D is perhaps TRBD1 (5 bases). Trimming stripped 0 bases from V and 2 bases from J, with 11 bases between. Per the germline V gene, CDR1 is SGDLS and CDR2 is YYNGEE. The CDR3 consists of 16 residues. CDR3 loop: CASSVVGRVNTGELFF. CDR3 in DNA: TGTGCCAGCAGCGTAGTTGGCAGGGTAAACACCGGGGAGCTGTTTTTT. Complete variable domain (other parts from reference TRBV9 and TRBJ2-2): DSGVTQTPKHLITATGQRVTLRCSPRSGDLSVYWYQQSLDQGLQFLIQYYNGEERAKGNILERFSAQQFPDLHSELNLSSLELGDSALYFCASSVVGRVNTGELFFGEGSRLTVL.

This clonotype showed up just a few times. The V gene is TRBV9, the J gene TRBJ2-7, with D perhaps TRBD1 (7 bases). The CDR3 consists of 18 residues. V lost 4 bases and J lost 3, with 26 bases in between. In germline, CDR1 is SGDLS, CDR2 YYNGEE. CDR3 nucleotide sequence: TGTGCCAGCAGCCCCACAGGGGCAGGAGGGGGCAAGAACTACGAGCAGTACTTC. This translates into CASSPTGAGGGKNYEQYF.

Ten or more counts support this clonotype. This chain links TRBV9 with TRBJ2-3, with a possible D match to TRBD2 (7 bases). The CDR3 has 17 residues. Trimming removed 1 base from V and 0 bases from J, with 15 bases in between. CDR1 SGDLS and CDR2 YYNGEE come from the germline V gene. In DNA, the CDR3 is TGTGCCAGCAGCGTAAAAGGTGGGGGGGCCAGCACAGATACGCAGTATTTT. Its protein product is CASSVKGGGASTDTQYF.

This clonotype has a handful of counts. V usage is TRBV9 and J usage is TRBJ2-5, with D maybe TRBD1 (6 bases). The germline gives CDR1 SGDLS, CDR2 YYNGEE. Trimming pared 4 bases from V and 3 bases from J, leaving 10 bases between. There are 13 residues in the CDR3. CDR3 region: CASSRDIEETQYF. Written as DNA, the CDR3 is TGTGCCAGCAGCAGGGACATCGAAGAGACCCAGTACTTC.

This clonotype was detected ten times or more. This chain joins TRBV9 and TRBJ1-2; 8 positions agree with TRBD1. Germline CDR1 and CDR2: SGDLS and YYNGEE. J lost 2 bases, V lost 4 bases, and 7 bases had no gene match. The CDR3 runs 15 residues. This CDR3 is CASSPEDRANYGYTF. The CDR3 DNA follows: TGTGCCAGCAGCCCCGAGGACAGGGCCAACTATGGCTACACCTTC.